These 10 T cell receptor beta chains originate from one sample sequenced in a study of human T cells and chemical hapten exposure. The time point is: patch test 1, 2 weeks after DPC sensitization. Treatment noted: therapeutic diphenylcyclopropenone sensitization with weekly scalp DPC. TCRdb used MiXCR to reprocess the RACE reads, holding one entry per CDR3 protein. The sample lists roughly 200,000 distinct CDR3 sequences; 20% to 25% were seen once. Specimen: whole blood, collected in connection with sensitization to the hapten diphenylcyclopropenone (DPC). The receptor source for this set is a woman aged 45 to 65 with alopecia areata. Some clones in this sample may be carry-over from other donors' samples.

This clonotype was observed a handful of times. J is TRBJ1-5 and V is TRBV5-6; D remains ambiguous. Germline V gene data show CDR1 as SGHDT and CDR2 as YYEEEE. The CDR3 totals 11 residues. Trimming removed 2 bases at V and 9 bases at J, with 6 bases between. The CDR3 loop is CASSFFWPQHF. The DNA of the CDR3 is TGTGCCAGCAGCTTCTTCTGGCCCCAGCATTTT.

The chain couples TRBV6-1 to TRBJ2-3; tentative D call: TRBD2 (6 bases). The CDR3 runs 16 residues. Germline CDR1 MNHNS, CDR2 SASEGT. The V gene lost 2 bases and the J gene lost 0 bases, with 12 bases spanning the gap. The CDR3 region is CASSELSGGSTDTQYF. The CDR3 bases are TGTGCCAGCAGTGAATTAAGCGGAGGGAGCACAGATACGCAGTATTTT.

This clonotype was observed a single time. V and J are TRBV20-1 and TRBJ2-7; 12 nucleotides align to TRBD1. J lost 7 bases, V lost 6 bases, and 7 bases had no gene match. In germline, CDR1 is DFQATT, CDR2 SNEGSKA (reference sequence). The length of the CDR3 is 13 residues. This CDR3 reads CSAPGQGAKEQYF. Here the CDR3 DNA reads TGCAGTGCACCGGGACAGGGGGCAAAAGAGCAGTACTTC.

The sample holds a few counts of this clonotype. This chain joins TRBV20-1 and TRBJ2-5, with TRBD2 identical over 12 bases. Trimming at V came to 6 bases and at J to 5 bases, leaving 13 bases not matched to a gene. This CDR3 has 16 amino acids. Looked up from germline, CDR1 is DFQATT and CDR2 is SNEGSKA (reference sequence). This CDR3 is CSAENEGTSGSETQYF. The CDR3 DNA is TGCAGTGCAGAGAATGAAGGGACTAGCGGGTCGGAGACCCAGTACTTC.

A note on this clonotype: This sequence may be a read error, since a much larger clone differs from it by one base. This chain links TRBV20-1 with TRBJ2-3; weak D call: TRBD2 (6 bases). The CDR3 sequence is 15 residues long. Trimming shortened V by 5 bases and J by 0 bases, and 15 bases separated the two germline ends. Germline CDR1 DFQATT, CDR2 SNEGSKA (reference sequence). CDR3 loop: CSAGHSGPSTDTQYF. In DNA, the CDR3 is TGCAGTGCTGGTCATAGCGGCCCTAGCACAGATACGCAGTATTTT.

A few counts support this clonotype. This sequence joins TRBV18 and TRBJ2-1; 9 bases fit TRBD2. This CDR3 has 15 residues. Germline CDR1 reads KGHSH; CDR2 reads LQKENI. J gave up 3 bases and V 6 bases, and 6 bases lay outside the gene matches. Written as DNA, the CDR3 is TGTGCCAGCTCGACGAGCGGGAGGATCTACAATGAGCAGTTCTTC. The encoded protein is CASSTSGRIYNEQFF.

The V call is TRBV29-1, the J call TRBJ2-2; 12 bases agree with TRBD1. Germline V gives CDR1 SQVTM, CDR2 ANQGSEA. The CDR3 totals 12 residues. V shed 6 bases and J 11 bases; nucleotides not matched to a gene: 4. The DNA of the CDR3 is TGCAGCGTGGGGACAGGGGGCGGAGAGCTGTTTTTT. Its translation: CSVGTGGGELFF.

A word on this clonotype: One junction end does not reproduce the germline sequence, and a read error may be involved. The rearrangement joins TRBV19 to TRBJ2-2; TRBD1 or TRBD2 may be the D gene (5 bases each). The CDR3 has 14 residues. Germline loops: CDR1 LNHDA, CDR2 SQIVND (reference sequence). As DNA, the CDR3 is TGTGCCAGTAAGGGGACGGCGAAGACCGGGGAGCTGTTTTTT. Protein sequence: CASKGTAKTGELFF.

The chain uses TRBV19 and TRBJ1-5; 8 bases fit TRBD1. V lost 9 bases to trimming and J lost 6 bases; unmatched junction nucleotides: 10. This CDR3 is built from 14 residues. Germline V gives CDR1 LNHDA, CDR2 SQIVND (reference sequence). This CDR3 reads CASASGQARQPQHF. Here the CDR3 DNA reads TGTGCCAGCGCATCGGGACAGGCTCGTCAGCCCCAGCATTTT.

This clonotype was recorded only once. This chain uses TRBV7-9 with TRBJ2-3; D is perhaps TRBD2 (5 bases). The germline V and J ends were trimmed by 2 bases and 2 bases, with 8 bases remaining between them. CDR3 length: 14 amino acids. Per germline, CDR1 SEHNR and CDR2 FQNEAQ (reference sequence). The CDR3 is CASSLIGDTDTQYF. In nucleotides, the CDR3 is TGTGCCAGCAGCTTAATCGGGGACACAGATACGCAGTATTTT.